This TCR beta chain was identified during a study of T-cell reconstitution after alpha-beta-depleted transplantation in children. The J segment lost 2 bases and the V segment lost 5 bases, leaving 19 bases of the junction unmatched. In germline, CDR1 is MNHEY, CDR2 SMNVEV (reference sequence). This CDR3 contains 19 residues. Unique molecular identifiers tagged the TCRbeta library. TCRdb processed the PCR reads anew with MiXCR; each CDR3 protein has one entry. The sample carries around 700,000 distinct CDR3 sequences, 10% to 15% recorded once. The V and J genes are TRBV27 and TRBJ2-3; 7 bases line up with TRBD2. This specimen consisted of PBMCs, obtained before TCRalphabeta/CD19-depleted stem cell transplant. The sequence derives from a girl aged 2 to 10 with congenital amegakaryocytic thrombocytopenia, due to receive a stem cell transplant. The CDR3 sequence is CASSLITSVGATPTDTQYF. In nucleotides, the CDR3 is TGTGCCAGCAGTCTGATTACTAGCGTTGGCGCTACCCCCACAGATACGCAGTATTTT.